This T cell receptor (beta chain) was captured by sequencing in a study of T cells in Graves' hyperthyroidism and ophthalmopathy. Across the whole study: Initial diagnosis, before any treatment, was when peripheral blood was collected. Findings and limits, study-wide: Stable hyperthyroidism was separated from ophthalmopathy by a model based on 13 V-J features.

Patients affected by ophthalmopathy presented a Clinical Activity Score of at least 3, a NOSPECS grade of at least 4, and disease duration below 3 months. Exclusion of a patient resulted from uncontrolled infection, other autoimmune disease, pregnancy or lactation. This clonotype was found many times. Its antigen is unidentified. TCR beta CDR3 sequences were amplified from RNA transcripts. TCR CDR3 underwent first-round RT-PCR with the HTBI primer set. TCRdb re-called the multiplex PCR reads through MiXCR, storing one row per CDR3 protein. Of roughly 400,000 distinct CDR3 sequences in the sample, over 13% were seen once. The germline V gene encodes CDR1 SNHLY and CDR2 FYNNEI. The length of the CDR3 is 13 residues. With 6 bases clipped from V and 3 bases from J, the junction kept 4 bases outside the gene matches.

This sequence originates from a man aged 45-60 years with Graves' ophthalmopathy. Sequenced material: blood. J is TRBJ2-7 and V is TRBV2; 8 bases map to TRBD1. The CDR3 protein is CASRAGTGYEQYF. In nucleotides, the CDR3 is TGTGCCAGCAGGGCCGGGACAGGCTACGAGCAGTACTTC.